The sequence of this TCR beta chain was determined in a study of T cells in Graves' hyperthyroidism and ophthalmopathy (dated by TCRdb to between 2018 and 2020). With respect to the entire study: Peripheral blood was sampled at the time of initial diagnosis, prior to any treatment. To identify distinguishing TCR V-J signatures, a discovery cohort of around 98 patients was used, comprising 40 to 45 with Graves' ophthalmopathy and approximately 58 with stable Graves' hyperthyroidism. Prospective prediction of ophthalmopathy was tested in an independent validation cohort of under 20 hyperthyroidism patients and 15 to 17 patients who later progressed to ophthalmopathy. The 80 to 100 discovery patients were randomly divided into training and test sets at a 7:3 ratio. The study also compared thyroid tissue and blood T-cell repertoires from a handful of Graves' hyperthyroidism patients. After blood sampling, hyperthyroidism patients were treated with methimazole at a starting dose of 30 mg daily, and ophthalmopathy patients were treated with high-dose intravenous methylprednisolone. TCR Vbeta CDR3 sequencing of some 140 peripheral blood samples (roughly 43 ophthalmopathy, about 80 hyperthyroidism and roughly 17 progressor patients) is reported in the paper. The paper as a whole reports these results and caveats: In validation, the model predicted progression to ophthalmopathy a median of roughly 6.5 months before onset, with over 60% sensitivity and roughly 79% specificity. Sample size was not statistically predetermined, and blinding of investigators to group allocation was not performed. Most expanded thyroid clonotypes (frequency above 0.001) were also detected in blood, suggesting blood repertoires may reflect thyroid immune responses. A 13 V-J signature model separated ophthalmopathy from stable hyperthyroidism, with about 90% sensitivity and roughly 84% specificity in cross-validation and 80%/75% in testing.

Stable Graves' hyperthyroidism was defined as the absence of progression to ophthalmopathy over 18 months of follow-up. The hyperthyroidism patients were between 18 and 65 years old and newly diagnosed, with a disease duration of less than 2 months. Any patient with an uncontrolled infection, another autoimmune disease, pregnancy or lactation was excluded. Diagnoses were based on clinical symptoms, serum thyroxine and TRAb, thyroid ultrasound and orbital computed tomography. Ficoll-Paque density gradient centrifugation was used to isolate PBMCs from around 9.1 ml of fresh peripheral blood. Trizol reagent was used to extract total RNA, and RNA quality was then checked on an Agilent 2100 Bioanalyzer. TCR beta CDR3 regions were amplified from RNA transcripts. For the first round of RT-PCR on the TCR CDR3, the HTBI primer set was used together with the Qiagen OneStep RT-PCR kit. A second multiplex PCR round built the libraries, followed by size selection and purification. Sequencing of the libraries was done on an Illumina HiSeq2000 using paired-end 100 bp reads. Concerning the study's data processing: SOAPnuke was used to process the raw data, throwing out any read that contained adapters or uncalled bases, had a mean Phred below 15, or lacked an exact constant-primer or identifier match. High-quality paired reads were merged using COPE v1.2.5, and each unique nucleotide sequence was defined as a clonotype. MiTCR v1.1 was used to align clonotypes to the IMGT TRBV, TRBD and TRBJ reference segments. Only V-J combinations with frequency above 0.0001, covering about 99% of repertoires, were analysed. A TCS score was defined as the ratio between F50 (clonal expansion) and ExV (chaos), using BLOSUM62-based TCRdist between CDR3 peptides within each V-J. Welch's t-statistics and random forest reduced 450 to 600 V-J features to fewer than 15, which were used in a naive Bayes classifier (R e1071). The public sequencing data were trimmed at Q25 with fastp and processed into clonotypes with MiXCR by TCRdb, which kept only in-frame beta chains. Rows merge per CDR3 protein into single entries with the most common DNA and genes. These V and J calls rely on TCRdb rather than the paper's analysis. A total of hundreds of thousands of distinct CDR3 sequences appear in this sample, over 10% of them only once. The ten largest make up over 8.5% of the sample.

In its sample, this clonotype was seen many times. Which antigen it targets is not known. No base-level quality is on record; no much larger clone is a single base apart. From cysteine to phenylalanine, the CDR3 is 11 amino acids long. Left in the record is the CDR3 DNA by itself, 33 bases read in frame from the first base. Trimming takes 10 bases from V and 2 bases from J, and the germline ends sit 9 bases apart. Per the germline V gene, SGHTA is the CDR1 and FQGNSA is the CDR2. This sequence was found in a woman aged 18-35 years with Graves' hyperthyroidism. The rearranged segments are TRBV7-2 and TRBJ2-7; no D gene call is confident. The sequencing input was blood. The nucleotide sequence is TGTGCCACGGCGACGGCCTACGAGCAGTACTTC. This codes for CATATAYEQYF.